Presented here are 23 T cell receptor beta chains from one specimen sequenced in a study of blood T cell repertoires in COVID-19 (TCRdb year 2020). Library preparation used the immunoSEQ multiplex PCR assay. Here the immuneACCESS table is served through TCRdb, limited to in-frame sequences with V and J called. Missing clones are a known gap in these copies; in checked studies unresolved V genes cover under half, and the rest lacks a known reason. This sample has 150,000 or so clones in its table, and over 70% of those were observed once. The ten largest make up roughly 45% of the sample. The specimen was peripheral blood. These receptor sequences come from a human donor in a cohort sampled during active COVID-19.

This chain uses TRBV5-1 with TRBJ2-1; D remains unclear. The V gene's germline CDR1 is SGHRS and CDR2 YFSETQ. Trimming left V 3 bases short and J 3 bases short, with 7 bases between. The length of the CDR3 is 13 residues. The CDR3, as DNA: TGCGCCAGCAGCTCCTATAACTACAATGAGCAGTTCTTC. It is translated as CASSSYNYNEQFF.

V gene TRBV18 combines with J gene TRBJ2-1; 8 bases agree with TRBD2. Germline V gene lookup returns CDR1 KGHSH and CDR2 LQKENI. The ends lost 6 bases at V and 7 bases at J; junction bases unmatched: 17. This CDR3 has 17 amino acids. CDR3 loop: CASSPPSSGIRRNEQFF. The DNA of the CDR3 is TGTGCCAGCTCCCCGCCCAGTAGCGGGATAAGGAGGAATGAGCAGTTCTTC.

This sequence joins TRBV18 and TRBJ1-2, with 8 nucleotides matching TRBD1. Trimming cost V 5 bases and J 13 bases; bases outside gene matches: 9. This CDR3 has 12 amino acids. Germline V gene sequence: CDR1 KGHSH, CDR2 LQKENI. The CDR3 here is CASSADRDSCTF. The CDR3 DNA sequence: TGTGCCAGCTCAGCGGACAGGGATAGCTGCACCTTC.

CDR3 protein: CATGGSGANVLTF. The CDR3 region has the DNA TGTGCCACCGGAGGATCTGGGGCCAACGTCCTGACTTTC. The chain couples TRBV12-3 or TRBV12-4 to TRBJ2-6, with D tentatively TRBD2 (5 bases). V dropped 10 bases and J dropped 1 base, with 8 bases sitting between them. The CDR3 loop spans 13 amino acids.

This clone has a count of ten or more. V usage is TRBV2 and J usage is TRBJ2-7; D is possibly TRBD1 (7 bases). CDR3 length: 14 amino acids. The germline V gene encodes CDR1 SNHLY and CDR2 FYNNEI. Trimming took off 5 bases at V and 2 bases at J, with 13 bases between the two ends. In nucleotides, the CDR3 is TGTGCCAGCAGTAGGGGGCGGGGCCCCTACGAGCAGTACGTC. As protein: CASSRGRGPYEQYV.

This chain links TRBV5-1 with TRBJ2-2; TRBD2 is a possible D gene (6 bases). CDR3 length: 15 residues. CDR1 and CDR2 from the germline V gene are SGHRS and YFSETQ. Between the trimmed V and J ends, which lost 1 base and 7 bases, there was a span of 14 bases. This CDR3 reads CASSLRVSGGGELFF. The CDR3 DNA is TGCGCCAGCAGCTTGCGGGTTAGCGGAGGCGGGGAGCTGTTTTTT.

The chain recombines TRBV6-5 with TRBJ2-1, with 9 bases aligning to TRBD2. V lost 6 bases and J lost 2; bases outside the gene matches: 2. The CDR3 loop spans 14 amino acids. CDR1 MNHEY and CDR2 SVGAGI come from the germline V gene. CDR3 nucleotide sequence: TGTGCCAGCAGACCTAGCGGGGCCTACAATGAGCAGTTCTTC. Translation: CASRPSGAYNEQFF.

This sequence joins TRBV6-1 and TRBJ2-5; D might be TRBD2 (6 bases). V lost 3 bases, J lost 4 bases, and 15 bases lay in between. The CDR3 consists of 15 residues. Per germline, CDR1 MNHNS and CDR2 SASEGT. CDR3 DNA sequence: TGTGCCAGCAGTGAGGTGGGAGGAGGAAGAGAGACCCAGTACTTC. This encodes CASSEVGGGRETQYF.

The rearrangement joins TRBV7-2 to TRBJ1-2; a weak D match, TRBD1 (6 bases). V gave up 0 bases and J gave up 2 bases, with 16 bases separating them. The CDR3 has 17 residues. Germline CDR1 SGHTA, CDR2 FQGNSA. This CDR3 reads CASSLAGSVGQNYGYTF. In nucleotides, the CDR3 is TGTGCCAGCAGCTTAGCTGGTAGCGTCGGACAGAACTATGGCTACACCTTC.

The V call is TRBV5-5, the J call TRBJ2-3; D might be TRBD2 (5 bases). V shed 2 bases and J shed 7 bases, with 26 bases lying between them. Germline-derived CDR1 and CDR2 are SGHKS and YYEKEE (reference sequence). The CDR3 is 18 amino acids. The CDR3 region has the DNA TGTGCCAGCAGCTTCATCGGAACACAAAACGAGGGAAAACATACGCAGTATTTT. This sequence encodes CASSFIGTQNEGKHTQYF.

This clone was observed a few times. The chain links TRBV5-1 to TRBJ1-1; 12 nucleotides match TRBD1. The CDR3 is made up of 17 amino acids. Germline CDR1 reads SGHRS; CDR2 reads YFSETQ. The V gene end was trimmed by 4 bases and the J gene end by 0 bases; junction bases not matched to a gene: 7. In DNA form, the CDR3 reads TGCGCCAGCAGCCCGCAAGGGACAGGGGGCATGAACACTGAAGCTTTCTTT. Translated: CASSPQGTGGMNTEAFF. Complete variable domain (other parts from reference TRBV5-1 and TRBJ1-1): KAGVTQTPRYLIKTRGQQVTLSCSPISGHRSVSWYQQTPGQGLQFLFEYFSETQRNKGNFPGRFSGRQFSNSRSEMNVSTLELGDSALYLCASSPQGTGGMNTEAFFGQGTRLTVV.

V is TRBV7-3 and J is TRBJ2-3; weak D call: TRBD1 (6 bases). This CDR3 spans 16 amino acids. From germline, CDR1 is SGHTA and CDR2 FQGTGA. The V and J ends lost 0 bases and 2 bases respectively, with 12 bases between them. The CDR3 DNA reads as TGTGCCAGCAGCTTAACCGGTTACAGGGCCACAGATACGCAGTATTTT. It translates to CASSLTGYRATDTQYF.

The rearrangement joins TRBV2 to TRBJ2-1, with D possibly matching TRBD1 (5 bases). The germline V gene encodes CDR1 SNHLY and CDR2 FYNNEI. This CDR3 contains 14 residues. Trimming cost V 5 bases and J 5 bases, with 13 bases left between them. The CDR3 is CASSRQGFDNEQFF. The CDR3, as DNA: TGTGCCAGCAGTCGCCAGGGTTTCGACAATGAGCAGTTCTTC.

This rearrangement joins TRBV7-8 to TRBJ2-2; D may correspond to TRBD1 or TRBD2 (6 bases each). Trimming took off 5 bases at V and 7 bases at J, with 14 bases between the two ends. Germline CDR1 reads SGHVS; CDR2 reads FQNEAQ. This CDR3 has 14 residues. The CDR3 region has the DNA TGTGCCAGCAGCCGCGGGACAAGTCGCGGGGAGCTGTTTTTT. Translated, it gives CASSRGTSRGELFF.

The J gene is TRBJ2-2, the V gene TRBV28; TRBD1 is a possible D gene (6 bases). Per the germline V gene, CDR1 is MDHEN and CDR2 is SYDVKM. This CDR3 is built from 21 residues. Trimming removed 5 bases from V and 0 bases from J, with 28 bases in between. As DNA, the CDR3 is TGTGCCAGCAGTCCTCTCTCAACCGGGACATCACGAGTACCGAACACCGGGGAGCTGTTTTTT. This gives the protein CASSPLSTGTSRVPNTGELFF. The whole variable domain, filled in from reference TRBV28 and TRBJ2-2, reads DVKVTQSSRYLVKRTGEKVFLECVQDMDHENMFWYRQDPGLGLRLIYFSYDVKMKEKGDIPEGYSVSREKKERFSLILESASTNQTSMYLCASSPLSTGTSRVPNTGELFFGEGSRLTVL.

V and J are TRBV19 and TRBJ2-2; no firm D call. In germline, CDR1 is LNHDA, CDR2 SQIVND (reference sequence). This CDR3 contains 14 residues. With 8 bases removed from V and 2 bases from J, the gap between germline ends came to 12 bases. CDR3 residues: CASSPYSNTGELFF. The CDR3 nucleotides are TGTGCCAGTTCCCCGTATTCCAACACCGGGGAGCTGTTTTTT.

V and J are TRBV6-5 and TRBJ1-2; 7 bases are a match to TRBD1. CDR3 length: 14 amino acids. Germline trimming cut 6 bases from V and 3 bases from J; bases unmatched to any gene: 7. The germline gives CDR1 MNHEY, CDR2 SVGAGI. The CDR3 is CASRKGGTDYGYTF. The CDR3 DNA reads TGTGCCAGCAGGAAAGGAGGGACAGACTATGGCTACACCTTC.

J is TRBJ1-5 and V is TRBV15, with no clear D. Looked up from germline, CDR1 is LNHNV and CDR2 is YYDKDF (reference sequence). V gave up 0 bases and J gave up 3 bases, with 3 bases separating them. The CDR3 length is 13 residues. As DNA, the CDR3 is TGTGCCACCAGCAGAGATTACAATCAGCCCCAGCATTTT. Protein: CATSRDYNQPQHF.

The chain has TRBV5-5 and TRBJ2-7, with 13 bases that match TRBD2. In germline, CDR1 is SGHKS, CDR2 YYEKEE (reference sequence). Trimming cost V 5 bases and J 3 bases; bases outside gene matches: 5. This CDR3 is built from 15 residues. The CDR3 loop is CASSWGTSGIYEQYV. CDR3 DNA sequence: TGTGCCAGCAGTTGGGGGACTAGCGGGATCTACGAGCAGTACGTC.

This clone appeared a single time. The gene calls are TRBV4-1 and TRBJ2-3; 9 nucleotides align to TRBD2. The CDR3 loop spans 17 amino acids. Germline V lookup: CDR1 MGHRA, CDR2 YSYEKL. The V and J ends lost 3 bases and 6 bases, in that order; junction bases with no gene match: 13. The CDR3 spells CASSQGASGILADTQYF. CDR3 DNA: TGCGCCAGCAGCCAGGGGGCTAGCGGGATCTTGGCGGATACGCAGTATTTT.

The CDR3 nucleotides are TGCGCCAGCAGGAGCCTAGTCGGGGAGACCCAGTACTTC. As protein: CASRSLVGETQYF. This chain joins TRBV5-1 and TRBJ2-5; D gene uncertain. The CDR3 sequence is 13 residues long. The germline V gene encodes CDR1 SGHRS and CDR2 YFSETQ. The V gene lost 5 bases and the J gene lost 5 bases, with 13 bases spanning the gap.

J is TRBJ2-3 and V is TRBV21-1; the D segment call TRBD2 is taken from the table without a DNA check. TRBV21-1 is a pseudogene locus. The CDR3 has 14 residues. CDR3 region: CASSPPRRTDTQYF. The CDR3 DNA reads as TGTGCCAGCAGCCCCCCAAGGAGGACAGATACGCAGTATTTT.

This clone was seen only once. The rearrangement joins TRBV7-2 to TRBJ2-5, with D perhaps TRBD2 (5 bases). CDR3 size: 17 residues. Deletions cut 4 bases from V and 0 bases from J, with 18 bases between. CDR1 SGHTA and CDR2 FQGNSA come from the germline V gene. The CDR3 coding sequence is TGTGCCAGCAGCTCAGGCGGGCGGGTCCCATACCAAGAGACCCAGTACTTC. Residues: CASSSGGRVPYQETQYF.